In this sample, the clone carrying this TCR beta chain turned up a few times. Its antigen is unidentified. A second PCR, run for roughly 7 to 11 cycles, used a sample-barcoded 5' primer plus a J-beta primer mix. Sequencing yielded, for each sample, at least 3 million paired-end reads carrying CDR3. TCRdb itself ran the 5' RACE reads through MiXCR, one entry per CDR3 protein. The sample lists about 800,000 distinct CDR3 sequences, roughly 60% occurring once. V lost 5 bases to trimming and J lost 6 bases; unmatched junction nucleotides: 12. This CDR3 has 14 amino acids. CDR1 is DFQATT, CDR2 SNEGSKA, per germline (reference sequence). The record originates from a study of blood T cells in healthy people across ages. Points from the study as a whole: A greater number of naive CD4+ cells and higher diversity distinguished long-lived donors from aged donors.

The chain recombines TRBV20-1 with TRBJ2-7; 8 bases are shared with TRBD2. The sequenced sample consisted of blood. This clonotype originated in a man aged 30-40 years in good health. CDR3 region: CSASQAGGGFEQYF. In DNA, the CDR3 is TGCAGTGCTTCCCAGGCGGGAGGAGGTTTCGAGCAGTACTTC.